A selection of T cell receptor beta chains follows, all from one sample in a study of blood T cell repertoires in COVID-19. Clones were sequenced by immunoSEQ multiplex PCR, and TCRdb holds only the in-frame ones, with some missing. The sample records some 87,000 clones, 85% to 95% being singletons. Sequencing was carried out using peripheral blood. The receptors were sampled from a woman aged 55-75 years with active COVID-19. Each CDR3 is given with its conserved first and last residue. D genes are given only for firm matches. Where a row states a size, it is once, few, many or the class of an expanded clone; other rows omit it.

CDR3aa: CSASTSGGAGETQYF; CDR3nt: TGCAGTGCTAGTACATCAGGGGGTGCGGGAGAGACCCAGTACTTC; j_gene: TRBJ2-5; v_gene: TRBV20-1; abundance: NA; d_gene: TRBD1
CDR3aa: CAWSNRGAGEKLFF; CDR3nt: TGTGCCTGGAGCAACAGGGGAGCCGGTGAAAAACTGTTTTTT; j_gene: TRBJ1-4; v_gene: TRBV30; abundance: NA; d_gene: TRBD1
CDR3aa: CASSQGTAYEQYF; CDR3nt: TGTGCCAGCAGCCAGGGGACAGCCTACGAGCAGTACTTC; j_gene: TRBJ2-7; v_gene: TRBV7-9; abundance: NA; d_gene: TRBD1
CDR3aa: CASSLVLPSSGRVGEQFF; CDR3nt: TGTGCCAGCAGCCTTGTACTCCCTTCTAGCGGGAGGGTGGGTGAGCAGTTCTTC; j_gene: TRBJ2-1; v_gene: TRBV3-1/TRBV3-2; abundance: NA; d_gene: TRBD2
CDR3aa: CASSLLRGTGRGEGYTF; CDR3nt: TGTGCCAGCAGTTTATTGAGGGGGACAGGGAGGGGAGAGGGCTACACCTTC; j_gene: TRBJ1-2; v_gene: TRBV28; abundance: NA; d_gene: TRBD1
CDR3aa: CAISETSSNQPQHF; CDR3nt: TGTGCCATCAGTGAGACCAGTAGCAATCAGCCCCAGCATTTT; j_gene: TRBJ1-5; v_gene: TRBV10-3; abundance: NA; d_gene: NA
CDR3aa: CASHSRGTMDTEAFF; CDR3nt: TGTGCCTCACACTCTCGGGGAACCATGGACACTGAAGCTTTCTTT; j_gene: TRBJ1-1; v_gene: TRBV6-5; abundance: NA; d_gene: NA
CDR3aa: CASGLAQGLAGVPVEQYF; CDR3nt: TGTGCTAGTGGTTTGGCCCAGGGACTAGCGGGAGTCCCGGTCGAGCAGTACTTC; j_gene: TRBJ2-7; v_gene: TRBV12-5; abundance: once; d_gene: TRBD2
CDR3aa: CASTPRQGRDYGYTF; CDR3nt: TGTGCCAGCACACCCCGACAGGGACGGGACTATGGCTACACCTTC; j_gene: TRBJ1-2; v_gene: TRBV27; abundance: NA; d_gene: TRBD1
CDR3aa: CASSPGPVNQPQHF; CDR3nt: TGCGCCAGCAGCCCAGGCCCGGTCAATCAGCCCCAGCATTTT; j_gene: TRBJ1-5; v_gene: TRBV5-1; abundance: NA; d_gene: NA
CDR3aa: CASRPGSKNIQYF; CDR3nt: TGTGCCAGCAGGCCCGGGTCCAAAAACATTCAGTACTTC; j_gene: TRBJ2-4; v_gene: TRBV6-5; abundance: NA; d_gene: NA
CDR3aa: CATSDFSPWGGRSNEQFF; CDR3nt: TGTGCCACCAGTGATTTTTCTCCGTGGGGGGGGCGCAGTAATGAGCAGTTCTTC; j_gene: TRBJ2-1; v_gene: TRBV24-1; abundance: NA; d_gene: NA
CDR3aa: CASSFTPGQGERGYTF; CDR3nt: TGTGCCAGCAGTTTCACCCCGGGACAGGGGGAGAGGGGCTACACCTTC; j_gene: TRBJ1-2; v_gene: TRBV27; abundance: NA; d_gene: TRBD1
CDR3aa: CASSKLDRGNTIYF; CDR3nt: TGTGCCAGCAGCAAACTCGACAGAGGAAACACCATATATTTT; j_gene: TRBJ1-3; v_gene: TRBV3-1/TRBV3-2; abundance: NA; d_gene: NA
CDR3aa: CATHRGGRYEQYF; CDR3nt: TGTGCCACCCACCGGGGGGGTCGCTACGAGCAGTACTTC; j_gene: TRBJ2-7; v_gene: TRBV28; abundance: NA; d_gene: TRBD2
CDR3aa: CASSPRQGKGNEQFF; CDR3nt: TGCGCCAGCAGCCCCAGACAGGGAAAAGGGAATGAGCAGTTCTTC; j_gene: TRBJ2-1; v_gene: TRBV5-1; abundance: NA; d_gene: TRBD1
CDR3aa: CASSRGNYGYTF; CDR3nt: TGTGCCAGTTCACGGGGAAACTATGGCTACACCTTC; j_gene: TRBJ1-2; v_gene: TRBV19; abundance: NA; d_gene: NA
CDR3aa: CASSQDAGNYGYTF; CDR3nt: TGCGCCAGCAGCCAAGATGCAGGGAACTATGGCTACACCTTC; j_gene: TRBJ1-2; v_gene: TRBV4-3; abundance: NA; d_gene: NA
CDR3aa: CASTGSAGNTIYF; CDR3nt: TGTGCTTCGACAGGGTCGGCTGGAAACACCATATATTTT; j_gene: TRBJ1-3; v_gene: TRBV28; abundance: NA; d_gene: TRBD1
CDR3aa: CASSLEGTRTNEQYF; CDR3nt: TGTGCCAGCAGCTTAGAGGGGACTAGGACCAACGAGCAGTACTTC; j_gene: TRBJ2-7; v_gene: TRBV11-3; abundance: NA; d_gene: TRBD2
CDR3aa: CASSYGTAKADYEQYF; CDR3nt: TGTGCCAGCAGTTACGGGACAGCCAAAGCGGACTACGAGCAGTACTTC; j_gene: TRBJ2-7; v_gene: TRBV6-5; abundance: NA; d_gene: TRBD1
CDR3aa: CASSLRGGSGTDTQYF; CDR3nt: TGTGCCAGCAGCTTGCGTGGCGGTAGCGGCACAGATACGCAGTATTTT; j_gene: TRBJ2-3; v_gene: TRBV7-2; abundance: NA; d_gene: NA
CDR3aa: CASSGPDRVHEQYF; CDR3nt: TGTGCCAGCAGCGGCCCGGACAGGGTCCACGAGCAGTACTTC; j_gene: TRBJ2-7; v_gene: TRBV9; abundance: once; d_gene: TRBD1
CDR3aa: CATTLGRDRGEQYF; CDR3nt: TGTGCCACGACCCTGGGTAGGGACAGGGGGGAGCAGTACTTC; j_gene: TRBJ2-7; v_gene: TRBV15; abundance: NA; d_gene: TRBD1
CDR3aa: CASTPQTGAGRNTEAFF; CDR3nt: TGTGCCAGCACCCCCCAGACAGGAGCTGGACGGAACACTGAAGCTTTCTTT; j_gene: TRBJ1-1; v_gene: TRBV7-9; abundance: NA; d_gene: NA
CDR3aa: CASSPTGGEQYF; CDR3nt: TGTGCCAGCAGCCCGACAGGGGGCGAGCAGTACTTC; j_gene: TRBJ2-7; v_gene: TRBV7-2; abundance: NA; d_gene: TRBD1
CDR3aa: CASRAGTGFSEQYF; CDR3nt: TGCGCCAGCAGGGCCGGGACAGGTTTCTCCGAGCAGTACTTC; j_gene: TRBJ2-7; v_gene: TRBV5-1; abundance: NA; d_gene: TRBD1
CDR3aa: CASSLEGATNEKLFF; CDR3nt: TGTGCCAGCAGCTTAGAGGGGGCGACTAATGAAAAACTGTTTTTT; j_gene: TRBJ1-4; v_gene: TRBV11-2; abundance: NA; d_gene: NA
CDR3aa: CASSFYGTGYEQYF; CDR3nt: TGTGCCAGTAGTTTCTATGGGACAGGCTACGAGCAGTACTTC; j_gene: TRBJ2-7; v_gene: TRBV19; abundance: once; d_gene: TRBD1
CDR3aa: CAWTSQGHTEAFF; CDR3nt: TGTGCCTGGACCTCACAGGGGCACACTGAAGCTTTCTTT; j_gene: TRBJ1-1; v_gene: TRBV30; abundance: NA; d_gene: TRBD1
CDR3aa: CASSLSGRAVYEQYF; CDR3nt: TGTGCCAGCAGTCTAAGCGGGAGGGCCGTATACGAGCAGTACTTC; j_gene: TRBJ2-7; v_gene: TRBV28; abundance: NA; d_gene: TRBD2
CDR3aa: CASSSQGTEVYEQYF; CDR3nt: TGCGCCAGCAGCTCGCAAGGGACAGAAGTCTACGAGCAGTACTTC; j_gene: TRBJ2-7; v_gene: TRBV5-1; abundance: NA; d_gene: TRBD1
CDR3aa: CASSLLADYTGELFF; CDR3nt: TGTGCCAGCAGCCTCCTAGCGGACTACACCGGGGAGCTGTTTTTT; j_gene: TRBJ2-2; v_gene: TRBV14; abundance: NA; d_gene: TRBD2
CDR3aa: CASSPQPGSGSYNSPLHF; CDR3nt: TGTGCCAGCTCACCGCAGCCGGGGTCCGGTTCCTATAATTCACCCCTCCACTTT; j_gene: TRBJ1-6; v_gene: TRBV18; abundance: once; d_gene: NA
CDR3aa: CASSVDSYGYTF; CDR3nt: TGTGCCAGCAGCGTAGACAGCTATGGCTACACCTTC; j_gene: TRBJ1-2; v_gene: TRBV9; abundance: once; d_gene: NA
CDR3aa: CASRRMTGRNTEAFF; CDR3nt: TGCGCCAGCAGGCGGATGACAGGGAGGAACACTGAAGCTTTCTTT; j_gene: TRBJ1-1; v_gene: TRBV5-1; abundance: few; d_gene: TRBD1
CDR3aa: CASSLRFGSENEQFF; CDR3nt: TGTGCCAGCAGCTTAAGGTTCGGTTCCGAGAATGAGCAGTTCTTC; j_gene: TRBJ2-1; v_gene: TRBV7-3; abundance: NA; d_gene: NA
CDR3aa: CASKALEATDTQYF; CDR3nt: TGTGCCAGCAAGGCCCTCGAGGCCACAGATACGCAGTATTTT; j_gene: TRBJ2-3; v_gene: TRBV7-8; abundance: NA; d_gene: NA
CDR3aa: CASSQRRWEAYEQYF; CDR3nt: TGTGCCAGCAGTCAGAGGAGGTGGGAGGCCTACGAGCAGTACTTC; j_gene: TRBJ2-7; v_gene: TRBV6-5; abundance: NA; d_gene: NA
CDR3aa: CASSLDVGLAGYNEQFF; CDR3nt: TGTGCCAGCAGCTTAGATGTCGGACTAGCGGGCTACAATGAGCAGTTCTTC; j_gene: TRBJ2-1; v_gene: TRBV11-2; abundance: NA; d_gene: TRBD2
CDR3aa: CASSLGSGNEAFF; CDR3nt: TGTGCCAGCAGCTTGGGGTCGGGAAATGAAGCTTTCTTT; j_gene: TRBJ1-1; v_gene: TRBV7-9; abundance: NA; d_gene: NA
CDR3aa: CASSQGQGSPGANVLTF; CDR3nt: TGTGCCAGCAGCCAAGGACAGGGCTCGCCTGGGGCCAACGTCCTGACTTTC; j_gene: TRBJ2-6; v_gene: TRBV7-9; abundance: NA; d_gene: TRBD1
CDR3aa: CASSPRTGTAIYEQYF; CDR3nt: TGTGCCAGCAGCCCCCGGACCGGGACAGCCATCTACGAGCAGTACTTC; j_gene: TRBJ2-7; v_gene: TRBV11-2; abundance: NA; d_gene: TRBD1
CDR3aa: CASSPGTMNYEQYF; CDR3nt: TGCGCCAGCAGCCCCGGGACTATGAACTACGAGCAGTACTTC; j_gene: TRBJ2-7; v_gene: TRBV4-1; abundance: NA; d_gene: TRBD2
CDR3aa: CASSYGVSSYEQYF; CDR3nt: TGTGCCAGCAGTTACGGTGTCAGCTCCTACGAGCAGTACTTC; j_gene: TRBJ2-7; v_gene: TRBV6-5; abundance: NA; d_gene: NA
CDR3aa: CASSPRGGPINEQFF; CDR3nt: TGTGCCAGCAGCCCTCGAGGCGGGCCAATCAATGAGCAGTTCTTC; j_gene: TRBJ2-1; v_gene: TRBV9; abundance: NA; d_gene: NA
CDR3aa: CASSQDWWSPQRNTIYF; CDR3nt: TGCGCCAGCAGCCAAGACTGGTGGAGTCCTCAAAGAAACACCATATATTTT; j_gene: TRBJ1-3; v_gene: TRBV4-1; abundance: few; d_gene: NA
CDR3aa: CASSFSGEKLFF; CDR3nt: TGTGCCAGCAGCTTCAGTGGTGAAAAACTGTTTTTT; j_gene: TRBJ1-4; v_gene: TRBV7-9; abundance: NA; d_gene: NA
CDR3aa: CASSIRDRGHNSPLHF; CDR3nt: TGTGCCAGCAGCATCCGGGACAGGGGCCATAATTCACCCCTCCACTTT; j_gene: TRBJ1-6; v_gene: TRBV5-6; abundance: NA; d_gene: TRBD1
CDR3aa: CASSGGWGSEKLFF; CDR3nt: TGCGCCAGCAGCGGGGGGTGGGGAAGCGAAAAACTGTTTTTT; j_gene: TRBJ1-4; v_gene: TRBV5-1; abundance: once; d_gene: NA